This entry concerns a single T cell receptor beta chain. This sample stems from a study of blood T cell repertoires in COVID-19. Study at large: The cDNA or gDNA used as material had been derived from T cells, B-cell-depleted T cells, or PBMCs.

The table came from immunoSEQ multiplex PCR; TCRdb's copy has only in-frame clones and leaves some out. The table lists 180,000 or so clones, 82% of them singletons. CDR3 length: 17 amino acids. CDR1 is LGHDT and CDR2 is YNNKEL in the germline V gene (reference sequence). The V and J ends lost 1 base and 5 bases, in that order; junction bases with no gene match: 10. This TCR was recovered from a man aged 50 to 59 who had recovered from COVID-19. The V call is TRBV3-1 (or the pseudogene TRBV3-2), the J call TRBJ2-1; the match to TRBD1 covers 8 bases. Sequencing was carried out using PBMCs or T cells enriched from blood (not recorded which). Here the CDR3 DNA reads TGTGCCAGCAGCCAAGTTCCCCGACAGGGGACGGACAATGAGCAGTTCTTC. As protein: CASSQVPRQGTDNEQFF.